The T cell receptor (beta chain) under discussion was sequenced for a study of blood T cell repertoires in COVID-19 (dated by TCRdb to 2020 to 2022). Background on the whole study: Samples from collaborators originated in the United States, Italy and Spain and spanned both the acute and convalescent phases of COVID-19. The dataset comprised deeply sampled blood TCRbeta repertoires from subjects exposed to, actively infected with, or recovered from COVID-19. Where HLA class I and class II types were available, the types were taken from metadata supplied by the sample provider, not from assay-based typing. A de-identified subject ID, COVID-19 status, age in years and sex were almost always included in the sample metadata. Samples came from the ongoing ImmuneRACE study (first 160 participants) plus 1,254 subjects from 6 global collaborators. The repertoires were released in a freely available public database meant as a resource for research on the immune response to SARS-CoV-2. The prospective study material was composed of cDNA or gDNA derived from T cells, B-cell-depleted T cells, or PBMCs.

TCRbeta CDR3 regions were amplified from genomic DNA by means of the immunoSEQ Assay, a bias-controlled multiplex PCR. The published analysis was carried out like this. Within the assay, amplification of reference gene primers was used to estimate how many nucleated cells each sample contained. To quantify the absolute abundance of each unique TCRbeta CDR3 rearrangement, sequence reads were collapsed and filtered. For each sample, productive Simpson clonality was calculated as the square root of Simpson's diversity index over productive rearrangements. Drawn from immuneACCESS, this table holds only the in-frame rearrangements with V and J called that TCRdb kept. Clones are partly lost; checked studies trace under half to an unresolved V gene and leave the rest unexplained. D and trimming come from the DNA, and the V and J calls and clone size come from that table. This sample lists some 170,000 clones; roughly four fifths were detected once. The ten largest make up 11% of the sample.

Per the germline V gene (reference sequence), MNHEY is the CDR1 and SMNVEV is the CDR2. The germline ends are 14 bases apart after V is trimmed by 6 bases and J by 0 bases. The CDR3 numbers 15 residues from cysteine through phenylalanine. This entry keeps only the CDR3 DNA: 45 bases, framed from base 1. Results the study describes overall, beyond this receptor: How much clinical and demographic metadata was included differed by source and by participant, and the metadata was provided uncurated.

A remark on this clone: The antigen it binds to is not known. One base away there is no much larger clone; base qualities are not given.

Each collaborating institution followed its own protocols to collect whole blood in K2EDTA tubes. Collaborator samples were shipped for TCRbeta analysis as frozen whole blood, isolated PBMCs, or DNA extracted from either sample type. The rearranged segments are TRBV27 and TRBJ1-1; the D gene identity is not certain. Sequenced material: peripheral blood. The sequence came from a human donor in a cohort sampled during active COVID-19. CDR3 protein: CASSLLTGVNTEAFF. The base sequence is TGTGCCAGCAGCCTACTAACCGGGGTGAACACTGAAGCTTTCTTT.